The rows below give T cell receptor beta chains drawn from one sample of a study of PD-L1 blockade in urothelial cancer. Only in-frame clones appear in the TCRdb table, and some are missing; sequencing was by immunoSEQ multiplex PCR. The data show some 120,000 clones, about 91% seen once. The sample in question was PBMCs, obtained around atezolizumab (anti-PD-L1) treatment. Every receptor here comes from a man in his sixties with urothelial cancer. Each CDR3 is given with its conserved first and last residue. The D gene is left open where the match is weak. Clone size is stated in some rows and not others, as once, few, many or a class when expanded.

DNA: TGTGCCAGCAGCTTCGGCAGGGGCTCCGGCACTGAAGCTTTCTTT; CDR3: CASSFGRGSGTEAFF; size: NA; J: TRBJ1-1; V: TRBV7-3; D: NA
DNA: TGTGCCAGCAGTTACTCGATGGCGGGGTTTAATGAAAAACTGTTTTTT; CDR3: CASSYSMAGFNEKLFF; size: NA; J: TRBJ1-4; V: TRBV6-6; D: NA
DNA: TGTGCCAGTAGTGGGGGACAGGGAAGAGGGGCCAACGTCCTGACTTTC; CDR3: CASSGGQGRGANVLTF; size: NA; J: TRBJ2-6; V: TRBV19; D: TRBD1
DNA: TGCGCCAGCAGCCCAACCGGGACTAGCGGGGGGGTAGATACGCAGTATTTT; CDR3: CASSPTGTSGGVDTQYF; size: once; J: TRBJ2-3; V: TRBV4-3; D: TRBD2
DNA: TGTGCCAGCAGCTATAGCCTCGGTCGGGAGACCCAGTACTTC; CDR3: CASSYSLGRETQYF; size: NA; J: TRBJ2-5; V: TRBV7-6; D: NA
DNA: TGCGCCAGCAGCCAAGATGTGCGGGGGGGCCGGACAGATACGCAGTATTTT; CDR3: CASSQDVRGGRTDTQYF; size: NA; J: TRBJ2-3; V: TRBV4-3; D: TRBD2
DNA: TGTGCCAGCATATTCCGAACCGGGACAGGGCCCTCCTACGAGCAGTACTTC; CDR3: CASIFRTGTGPSYEQYF; size: NA; J: TRBJ2-7; V: TRBV25-1; D: TRBD1
DNA: TGTGCCAGTTCCGATTGGACAGGGGGGGTGAGGAACACTGAAGCTTTCTTT; CDR3: CASSDWTGGVRNTEAFF; size: NA; J: TRBJ1-1; V: TRBV19; D: TRBD1
DNA: TGTGCCAGCAGCTTAAGCGGGACCTACCCAGATACGCAGTATTTT; CDR3: CASSLSGTYPDTQYF; size: NA; J: TRBJ2-3; V: TRBV7-2; D: TRBD2
DNA: TGTGCCAGCAGCTTAGCCGGGTACAGGGGGCTGGAGACCCAGTACTTC; CDR3: CASSLAGYRGLETQYF; size: NA; J: TRBJ2-5; V: TRBV11-2; D: TRBD1
DNA: TGTGCCAGCAGCTCCTCTCTAACAGGGCCCCCACACACTGAAGCTTTCTTT; CDR3: CASSSSLTGPPHTEAFF; size: once; J: TRBJ1-1; V: TRBV7-9; D: NA
DNA: TGTGCCACCAGCAGATCCCCCGACAGGGCTAATGAGCAGTTCTTC; CDR3: CATSRSPDRANEQFF; size: NA; J: TRBJ2-1; V: TRBV15; D: TRBD1
DNA: TGCAGCGCCGGACAGGGGACCTACGAGCAGTACTTC; CDR3: CSAGQGTYEQYF; size: NA; J: TRBJ2-7; V: TRBV29-1; D: TRBD1
DNA: TGTGCCAGCAGTACAGGGTTATACGAGCAGTACTTC; CDR3: CASSTGLYEQYF; size: NA; J: TRBJ2-7; V: TRBV28; D: NA
DNA: TGTGCCAGCAACGTTGGGAGACAGGGTAGCAATCAGCCCCAGCATTTT; CDR3: CASNVGRQGSNQPQHF; size: NA; J: TRBJ1-5; V: TRBV6-6; D: TRBD1
DNA: TGTGCTAGTGGTTTGCCTCGGACTATAGAAAGCACAGATACGCAGTATTTT; CDR3: CASGLPRTIESTDTQYF; size: NA; J: TRBJ2-3; V: TRBV12-5; D: NA
DNA: TGTGCCAGCAGTTGGGACAGCACCAATCAGCCCCAGCATTTT; CDR3: CASSWDSTNQPQHF; size: NA; J: TRBJ1-5; V: TRBV21-1; D: NA
DNA: TGTGCCAGCAGCTCGCAAGGAAGGGGTGATACGCAGTATTTT; CDR3: CASSSQGRGDTQYF; size: NA; J: TRBJ2-3; V: TRBV7-3; D: NA
DNA: TGTGCCTGGAGTACGAGAATCCGTCTGGGCTACACCTTC; CDR3: CAWSTRIRLGYTF; size: NA; J: TRBJ1-2; V: TRBV30; D: NA
DNA: TGTGCCAGCAGCTTGTTCTCTGGGGCCCGTGAAGCTTTCTTT; CDR3: CASSLFSGAREAFF; size: NA; J: TRBJ1-1; V: TRBV5-6; D: NA
DNA: TGTGCCTGGAGTGGCCTAGGCGATAGGGAGACTAGCGGGGGAGGGTACAATGAGCAGTTCTTC; CDR3: CAWSGLGDRETSGGGYNEQFF; size: NA; J: TRBJ2-1; V: TRBV30; D: TRBD2
DNA: TGTGCCAGCAGCTTAGGACAGGCGGCTGGGGAGCTGTTTTTT; CDR3: CASSLGQAAGELFF; size: NA; J: TRBJ2-2; V: TRBV5-8; D: TRBD1
DNA: TGTGCCAGCAGCCCAAGAGGACTAGCGGGGGATACGCAGTATTTT; CDR3: CASSPRGLAGDTQYF; size: NA; J: TRBJ2-3; V: TRBV7-2; D: TRBD2
DNA: TGTGCCAGCAGCTCCGGAGAGACTTTGGCTTTCTTT; CDR3: CASSSGETLAFF; size: NA; J: TRBJ1-1; V: TRBV7-2; D: NA
DNA: TGTGCCAGCAGTATAGCGGGGTGGAGCACCGGGGAGCTGTTTTTT; CDR3: CASSIAGWSTGELFF; size: once; J: TRBJ2-2; V: TRBV7-2; D: TRBD2
DNA: TGCGCCAGCAGACTGCAGGCCGGACTTCAAGAGACCCAGTACTTC; CDR3: CASRLQAGLQETQYF; size: NA; J: TRBJ2-5; V: TRBV5-1; D: NA
DNA: TGTGCCAGCAGCAAACCAGGTCCACCTAACACTGAAGCTTTCTTT; CDR3: CASSKPGPPNTEAFF; size: NA; J: TRBJ1-1; V: TRBV11-2; D: NA
DNA: TGTGCCTGGAGTCGGGGAACAGGGAGAAGGGAGACCCAGTACTTC; CDR3: CAWSRGTGRRETQYF; size: NA; J: TRBJ2-5; V: TRBV30; D: NA
DNA: TGTGCCAGCAGTTACTCTGCGGGACAGGGCTACGAGCAGTACTTC; CDR3: CASSYSAGQGYEQYF; size: NA; J: TRBJ2-7; V: TRBV6-5; D: TRBD1
DNA: TGTGCCAGCAGCTTTCTCCCGGGACAGGGTAGTGTGGATACGCAGTATTTT; CDR3: CASSFLPGQGSVDTQYF; size: NA; J: TRBJ2-3; V: TRBV7-8; D: TRBD1
DNA: TGCGCCAGCAGCTTGGGCAGGTCTTCTAGCACAGATACGCAGTATTTT; CDR3: CASSLGRSSSTDTQYF; size: once; J: TRBJ2-3; V: TRBV5-1; D: NA
DNA: TGCGCCAGCAGCCCCAGCGGGATCACAGATACGCAGTATTTT; CDR3: CASSPSGITDTQYF; size: NA; J: TRBJ2-3; V: TRBV5-1; D: TRBD2